One and the same sample provided the 20 T cell receptor beta chains below, sequenced in a study of blood T cell repertoires in COVID-19. The repertoire was sequenced with immunoSEQ multiplex PCR; TCRdb's copy has only in-frame clones and lacks some. The sample carries fewer than 400,000 clones, approximately 88% recorded once. The source material was PBMCs or T cells enriched from blood (not recorded which). These receptors all come from a man aged 55-75 years who had recovered from COVID-19.

This clone is a singleton in its sample. This chain links TRBV20-1 with TRBJ2-1, with a weak D call TRBD2 (5 bases). V was shortened by 3 bases and J by 10 bases, with 10 bases between the two germline ends. CDR1 DFQATT and CDR2 SNEGSKA come from the germline V gene (reference sequence). This CDR3 has 11 amino acids. CDR3 coding DNA: TGCAGTGCTAGTGGTAGCGCAGAGCAGTTCTTC. This encodes CSASGSAEQFF.

Written as DNA, the CDR3 is TGCAGTGCTGACAGAGATACGCAGTATTTT. Its translation: CSADRDTQYF. The V call is TRBV20-1, the J call TRBJ2-3; D is perhaps TRBD1 (5 bases). CDR1 and CDR2 (germline): DFQATT, SNEGSKA (reference sequence). Trimming took off 5 bases at V and 5 bases at J, with 5 bases between the two ends. The CDR3 sequence is 10 residues long.

This chain uses TRBV9 with TRBJ2-7, with a tentative D call TRBD1 (5 bases). V lost 0 bases to trimming and J lost 2 bases, with 15 bases between them. CDR3 size: 16 residues. Germline CDR1 and CDR2: SGDLS and YYNGEE. This chain's CDR3 is CASSVGGTGFPYEQYF. CDR3 sequence (DNA): TGTGCCAGCAGCGTAGGGGGCACAGGTTTCCCCTACGAGCAGTACTTC.

The chain employs TRBV3-1 (or the pseudogene TRBV3-2) and TRBJ1-2; no clear D. This CDR3 has 13 residues. V lost 4 bases to trimming and J lost 7 bases, with 13 bases between them. The germline V gene encodes CDR1 LGHDT and CDR2 YNNKEL (reference sequence). The CDR3 nucleotides are TGTGCCAGCAGCCTAGGGAGTGGTTCTGGCTACACCTTC. Protein product: CASSLGSGSGYTF.

V gene TRBV7-2 combines with J gene TRBJ1-2; D not resolved. Germline CDR1 SGHTA, CDR2 FQGNSA. The CDR3 covers 14 residues. Trimming took off 1 base at V and 3 bases at J, with 9 bases between the two ends. The CDR3 region has the DNA TGTGCCAGCAGCTTAGGGACGGACTACTATGGCTACACCTTC. Translated: CASSLGTDYYGYTF.

The chain joins TRBV7-3 to TRBJ1-5, with 7 bases matching TRBD1. The CDR3 runs to 13 residues. V lost 8 bases, J lost 2 bases, and 3 bases stayed unmatched. Germline values: CDR1 SGHTA, CDR2 FQGTGA. CDR3 DNA: TGTGCCAGCTCTGGACAGGGCAATCAGCCCCAGCATTTT. Its protein product is CASSGQGNQPQHF.

This clone was seen a few times. The identical CDR3 is also encoded by other nucleotide sequences in the sample. The gene calls are TRBV5-1 and TRBJ1-2, with D maybe TRBD1 (5 bases). Germline V gene sequence: CDR1 SGHRS, CDR2 YFSETQ. Trimming stripped 0 bases from V and 2 bases from J, with 5 bases between. The CDR3 covers 13 residues. CDR3 region: CASSLGQNYGYTF. DNA for the CDR3: TGCGCCAGCAGCTTGGGACAGAACTATGGCTACACCTTC.

The rearrangement links TRBV2 to TRBJ2-2; TRBD2 matches at 11 bases. The CDR3 consists of 15 residues. J gave up 1 base and V 6 bases, and 1 base lay outside the gene matches. The germline V gene has CDR1 SNHLY and CDR2 FYNNEI. The CDR3, as DNA: TGTGCCAGCAGGACTAGCGGGATGAACACCGGGGAGCTGTTTTTT. Its protein product is CASRTSGMNTGELFF. Supplemented by reference TRBV2 and TRBJ2-2, the full variable domain reads EPEVTQTPSHQVTQMGQEVILRCVPISNHLYFYWYRQILGQKVEFLVSFYNNEISEKSEIFDDQFSVERPDGSNFTLKIRSTKLEDSAMYFCASRTSGMNTGELFFGEGSRLTVL.

V and J are TRBV28 and TRBJ2-1, with D tentatively TRBD2 (6 bases). The V end was cut by 11 bases, the J end by 4 bases, with 15 bases between. The CDR3 is made up of 13 amino acids. Per germline, CDR1 MDHEN and CDR2 SYDVKM. CDR3: CAAWGGIYNEQFF. For the CDR3, the DNA is TGTGCCGCGTGGGGAGGAATTTACAATGAGCAGTTCTTC.

This clone was picked up one time. Mismatch with germline at one junction end may stem from a read error. The J gene is TRBJ2-1, the V gene TRBV11-1, with 12 bases identical to TRBD2. Germline V CDR1 and CDR2: SGHAT, FQDESV (reference sequence). The CDR3 runs 15 residues. CDR3 nucleotide sequence: TGTGCCAGCAGCCTAGCGGGAGGGCCTGGGAATGAGCAGTTCTTC. It specifies CASSLAGGPGNEQFF. The complete variable domain, with remaining parts taken from reference TRBV11-1 and TRBJ2-1, reads EAEVAQSPRYKITEKSQAVAFWCDPISGHATLYWYRQILGQGPELLVQFQDESVVDDSQLPKDRFSAERLKGVDSTLKIQPAELGDSAMYLCASSLAGGPGNEQFFGPGTRLTVL.

J is TRBJ2-4 and V is TRBV19; 14 nucleotides line up with TRBD2. This CDR3 has 19 residues. Germline trimming cut 1 base from V and 2 bases from J; bases unmatched to any gene: 7. Germline CDR1 LNHDA, CDR2 SQIVND (reference sequence). The CDR3 nucleotides are TGTGCCAGTAGTATAGCGGGGGGACTAGCGGGAGCACCCAAAAACATTCAGTACTTC. Its translation: CASSIAGGLAGAPKNIQYF.

This clone was detected only a few times. The V call is TRBV27, the J call TRBJ1-2; a weak D match, TRBD1 (5 bases). Germline loops: CDR1 MNHEY, CDR2 SMNVEV (reference sequence). The CDR3 extends over 13 amino acids. V was clipped by 6 bases and J by 1 base, with 9 bases between them. CDR3 nucleotide sequence: TGTGCCAGCAGCCCAGGGATTAACTATGGCTACACCTTC. It specifies CASSPGINYGYTF.

The chain combines TRBV19 with TRBJ1-4; tentative D call: TRBD1 (6 bases). V was clipped by 0 bases and J by 10 bases, with 18 bases between them. Germline V gives CDR1 LNHDA, CDR2 SQIVND (reference sequence). CDR3 length: 16 amino acids. Here the CDR3 reads CASSIDLGRGPGKLFF. CDR3 DNA sequence: TGTGCCAGTAGTATAGATCTCGGCAGGGGACCGGGAAAACTGTTTTTT.

This clone has only a few counts. This chain connects TRBV29-1 to TRBJ1-2; the D gene is possibly TRBD1 (5 bases). CDR3 length equals 13 residues. Germline CDR1 and CDR2: SQVTM and ANQGSEA. V lost 4 bases and J 3 bases, leaving 12 bases between the germline ends. The CDR3 region is CSVVSGGDYGYTF. The CDR3 DNA is TGCAGCGTTGTATCCGGGGGTGACTATGGCTACACCTTC.

The V and J genes are TRBV12-3 or TRBV12-4 and TRBJ1-1, with 9 bases matching TRBD1. V lost 3 bases, J lost 11 bases, and 7 bases stayed unmatched. The CDR3 has 13 residues. CDR3 amino acids: CASSFMGQGSAFF. The CDR3, as DNA: TGTGCCAGCAGTTTTATGGGACAGGGAAGCGCTTTCTTT.

V usage is TRBV7-8 and J usage is TRBJ2-3; tentative D call: TRBD1 (6 bases). The CDR3 contains 14 residues. Between the trimmed V and J ends, which lost 5 bases and 8 bases, there was a span of 17 bases. Germline V CDR1 and CDR2: SGHVS, FQNEAQ. The CDR3 nucleotides are TGTGCCAGCAGCACAGACAGGTTTCGGGGTACGCAGTATTTT. Translated, it gives CASSTDRFRGTQYF.

CDR3 bases: TGTGCCAGCAGTCCAGGACAGAGCCCTACTAACTATGGCTACACCTTC. Translation: CASSPGQSPTNYGYTF. The chain combines TRBV28 with TRBJ1-2; D may be TRBD1 (6 bases). The germline V gene encodes CDR1 MDHEN and CDR2 SYDVKM. With 5 bases removed from V and 0 bases from J, the gap between germline ends came to 16 bases. The CDR3 is 16 amino acids.

The rearrangement links TRBV5-1 to TRBJ1-1; 9 nucleotides agree with TRBD1. The CDR3 spans 15 residues. J gave up 3 bases and V 2 bases, and 5 bases lay outside the gene matches. Germline V gene data show CDR1 as SGHRS and CDR2 as YFSETQ. CDR3: CASSLQGARDTEAFF. The CDR3 nucleotides are TGCGCCAGCAGCTTACAGGGGGCCAGGGACACTGAAGCTTTCTTT.

The V gene is TRBV18, the J gene TRBJ2-7, with 7 bases lining up with TRBD2. This CDR3 contains 15 residues. CDR1 is KGHSH and CDR2 is LQKENI in the germline V gene. After removal of 0 bases from V and 3 bases from J, the junction contained 5 bases not matched to a gene. The CDR3 bases are TGTGCCAGCTCACCACCGGGGAGGGGAAACTACGAGCAGTACTTC. Encoded protein: CASSPPGRGNYEQYF. Looking up the rest from reference TRBV18 and TRBJ2-7 gives the full variable domain: NAGVMQNPRHLVRRRGQEARLRCSPMKGHSHVYWYRQLPEEGLKFMVYLQKENIIDESGMPKERFSAEFPKEGPSILRIQQVVRGDSAAYFCASSPPGRGNYEQYFGPGTRLTVT.

The chain couples TRBV2 to TRBJ2-6, with D possibly being TRBD2 (6 bases). With 6 bases removed from V and 4 bases from J, the gap between germline ends came to 19 bases. From germline, CDR1 is SNHLY and CDR2 FYNNEI. The CDR3 extends over 17 amino acids. The CDR3 is CASRTPSGGKGANVLTF. CDR3 bases: TGTGCCAGCAGGACCCCTAGTGGAGGGAAGGGGGCCAACGTCCTGACTTTC. Variable domain in full (rest from reference TRBV2 and TRBJ2-6): EPEVTQTPSHQVTQMGQEVILRCVPISNHLYFYWYRQILGQKVEFLVSFYNNEISEKSEIFDDQFSVERPDGSNFTLKIRSTKLEDSAMYFCASRTPSGGKGANVLTFGAGSRLTVL.